The 25 T cell receptor beta chains in this list originate from one sample, sequenced in a study of cytomegalovirus exposure and HLA in healthy donors. Primers for the PCR totalled 60 Vbeta and 13 Jbeta. Generated by immunoSEQ multiplex PCR, the TCRdb table keeps only in-frame clones and is missing some. The data contain approximately 93,000 clones, roughly 60% of them singletons. Sequencing was performed on PBMCs. The receptor set was obtained from a boy between 5 and 17 years old in good health and CMV-seropositive.

V gene TRBV15 combines with J gene TRBJ1-6; D is uncertain. The CDR3 has 14 residues. Germline assignment: CDR1 LNHNV and CDR2 YYDKDF (reference sequence). Trimming took off 0 bases at V and 10 bases at J, with 10 bases between the two ends. The CDR3 DNA reads as TGTGCCACCAGCAGAGAAAGAGAGTACTCACCCCTCCACTTT. Translation: CATSREREYSPLHF. Looking up the rest from reference TRBV15 and TRBJ1-6 gives the full variable domain: DAMVIQNPRYQVTQFGKPVTLSCSQTLNHNVMYWYQQKSSQAPKLLFHYYDKDFNNEADTPDNFQSRRPNTSFCFLDIRSPGLGDTAMYLCATSREREYSPLHFGNGTRLTVT.

The V and J genes are TRBV19 and TRBJ2-1, with 9 positions matching TRBD1. Unmatched junction bases numbered 8, after V lost 2 bases and J lost 3 bases. Per the germline V gene, CDR1 is LNHDA and CDR2 is SQIVND (reference sequence). The CDR3 extends over 17 amino acids. This CDR3 is CASSIRDRDGFYNEQFF. Written as DNA, the CDR3 is TGTGCCAGTAGTATAAGGGACAGGGATGGCTTCTACAATGAGCAGTTCTTC.

This clone was found a few times. The rearrangement uses TRBV5-6 and TRBJ2-3; D is unclear. Looked up from germline, CDR1 is SGHDT and CDR2 is YYEEEE. The CDR3 sequence is 13 residues long. The ends were cut back, 1 base at V and 6 bases at J, with 9 bases in the middle. This CDR3 reads CASSLPSSDTQYF. CDR3 in DNA: TGTGCCAGCAGCTTGCCGTCGAGTGATACGCAGTATTTT.

V is TRBV5-6 and J is TRBJ2-1; 9 bases are shared with TRBD2. Germline CDR1 is SGHDT and CDR2 is YYEEEE. This CDR3 has 17 amino acids. With 0 bases clipped from V and 7 bases from J, the junction kept 11 bases outside the gene matches. The CDR3 DNA follows: TGTGCCAGCAGCTTGGTAGTTCTTGCGGGGGGGCCTAATGAGCAGTTCTTC. Amino acids: CASSLVVLAGGPNEQFF.

The V call is TRBV5-1, the J call TRBJ1-5; TRBD1 agrees at 9 bases. This CDR3 region has 15 residues. Germline V CDR1 and CDR2: SGHRS, YFSETQ. The V gene end was trimmed by 5 bases and the J gene end by 4 bases; junction bases not matched to a gene: 7. The CDR3 coding sequence is TGCGCCAGCAGGGCCGGGACAGGGACAAATCAGCCCCAGCATTTT. It is translated as CASRAGTGTNQPQHF.

This clone was detected only a few times. The CDR3 DNA follows: TGTGCCAGCAGCTCCGCCGGGACTAGCAGAACAAATGAGCAGTTCTTC. Translated, it gives CASSSAGTSRTNEQFF. The gene calls are TRBV7-2 and TRBJ2-1; 9 bases are shared with TRBD2. Trimming at V came to 4 bases and at J to 7 bases, leaving 11 bases not matched to a gene. The CDR3 runs to 16 residues. Germline V lookup: CDR1 SGHTA, CDR2 FQGNSA.

The rearrangement links TRBV5-1 to TRBJ2-7; a possible D gene is TRBD1 (6 bases). The V gene's germline CDR1 is SGHRS and CDR2 YFSETQ. The V and J ends lost 2 bases and 2 bases respectively, with 14 bases between them. The CDR3 sequence is 15 residues long. CDR3 residues: CASSFFTGRTYEQYF. DNA for the CDR3: TGCGCCAGCAGCTTCTTCACAGGGAGAACCTACGAGCAGTACTTC.

Worth noting for this clone: The junction departs from the called germline gene at one end, perhaps through a read error. The chain links TRBV4-1 to TRBJ1-2; no firm D call. The germline gives CDR1 MGHRA, CDR2 YSYEKL. The CDR3 consists of 16 residues. For the CDR3, the DNA is TGCGCCAGCAGCCAAGCCCTCGAGGGTGCTGGTTATGGCTACCCCTTC. Amino acid sequence: CASSQALEGAGYGYPF.

This clone was observed a handful of times. The genes are TRBV28 and TRBJ1-1; D is unresolved. V dropped 6 bases and J dropped 4 bases, with 18 bases sitting between them. The CDR3 contains 15 residues. CDR1 and CDR2 (germline): MDHEN, SYDVKM. CDR3 region: CASSRILGGGTEAFF. Here the CDR3 DNA reads TGTGCCAGCAGCAGGATTTTGGGTGGTGGCACTGAAGCTTTCTTT. Drawing the rest from reference TRBV28 and TRBJ1-1, the complete variable domain is DVKVTQSSRYLVKRTGEKVFLECVQDMDHENMFWYRQDPGLGLRLIYFSYDVKMKEKGDIPEGYSVSREKKERFSLILESASTNQTSMYLCASSRILGGGTEAFFGQGTRLTVV.

This clone appeared a few times. This rearrangement joins TRBV7-9 to TRBJ1-4; D remains ambiguous. Trimming pared 1 base from V and 0 bases from J, leaving 6 bases between. This CDR3 is built from 15 residues. The germline CDR1 and CDR2 sequences are SEHNR and FQNEAQ (reference sequence). The CDR3 region is CASSLDTTTNEKLFF. The CDR3 nucleotides read TGTGCCAGCAGCTTAGACACAACAACTAATGAAAAACTGTTTTTT.

The chain links TRBV10-2 to TRBJ1-5; D remains unclear. V was clipped by 0 bases and J by 3 bases, with 18 bases between them. CDR3 length: 18 residues. Per germline, CDR1 WSHSY and CDR2 SAAADI. The CDR3 here is CASSESVNLGLINQPQHF. The CDR3 bases are TGCGCCAGCAGTGAGTCGGTTAACCTTGGACTGATCAATCAGCCCCAGCATTTT.

In its sample, this clone was seen a few times. CDR3 protein: CATSSYMNEKLFF. The DNA for the CDR3 is TGTGCCACCAGCAGTTACATGAACGAAAAACTGTTTTTT. The chain combines TRBV15 with TRBJ1-4; D is undetermined. V was shortened by 3 bases and J by 8 bases, with 10 bases between the two germline ends. The germline CDR1 and CDR2 sequences are LNHNV and YYDKDF (reference sequence). The CDR3 covers 13 residues.

The chain joins TRBV5-1 to TRBJ2-3; 9 positions match TRBD2. Germline-derived CDR1 and CDR2 are SGHRS and YFSETQ. The CDR3 runs to 16 residues. J was trimmed by 2 bases and V by 3 bases; bases with no gene match: 7. CDR3 residues: CASSSLAGANTDTQYF. For the CDR3, the DNA is TGCGCCAGCAGCTCTTTAGCGGGGGCAAACACAGATACGCAGTATTTT.

This chain connects TRBV15 to TRBJ2-7; 10 nucleotides match TRBD1. Per germline, CDR1 LNHNV and CDR2 YYDKDF (reference sequence). The CDR3 extends over 15 amino acids. V lost 2 bases to trimming and J lost 4 bases; unmatched junction nucleotides: 5. The CDR3 DNA follows: TGTGCCACCAGCAGAACTGGACAGGGGGGGTACGAGCAGTACTTC. Amino acid sequence: CATSRTGQGGYEQYF.

The chain couples TRBV4-3 to TRBJ1-2; 8 bases line up with TRBD1. J lost 6 bases, V lost 4 bases, and 16 bases had no gene match. Germline loops: CDR1 LGHNA, CDR2 YSLEER. CDR3 length: 17 amino acids. The CDR3 loop reads CASSLEPPGQEVNGYTF. For the CDR3, the DNA is TGCGCCAGCAGCCTCGAACCCCCGGGACAGGAAGTCAATGGCTACACCTTC.

A few counts support this clone. The CDR3 sequence is CASSKDRDSGNTIYF. CDR3 DNA sequence: TGTGCCAGTAGTAAGGACAGGGACTCTGGAAACACCATATATTTT. The gene calls are TRBV19 and TRBJ1-3; 8 bases are shared with TRBD1. The CDR3 runs 15 residues. Germline V gene lookup returns CDR1 LNHDA and CDR2 SQIVND (reference sequence). With 4 bases clipped from V and 0 bases from J, the junction kept 2 bases outside the gene matches. Variable domain in full (rest from reference TRBV19 and TRBJ1-3): DGGITQSPKYLFRKEGQNVTLSCEQNLNHDAMYWYRQDPGQGLRLIYYSQIVNDFQKGDIAEGYSVSREKKESFPLTVTSAQKNPTAFYLCASSKDRDSGNTIYFGEGSWLTVV.

This clone is a singleton in its sample. V and J are TRBV5-1 and TRBJ2-3; possible D gene TRBD2, 6 bases. Germline values: CDR1 SGHRS, CDR2 YFSETQ. The CDR3 runs to 17 residues. Trimming removed 4 bases at V and 2 bases at J, with 20 bases between. CDR3 sequence: CASSLGGKILDTDTQYF. In DNA form, the CDR3 reads TGCGCCAGCAGCCTGGGAGGAAAGATTTTAGACACAGATACGCAGTATTTT.

This chain joins TRBV9 and TRBJ2-5; 11 bases map to TRBD1. This CDR3 comprises 16 residues. Germline CDR1 reads SGDLS; CDR2 reads YYNGEE. V lost 4 bases to trimming and J lost 5 bases; unmatched junction nucleotides: 10. CDR3 DNA: TGTGCCAGCAGCACCAGGACAGGGGGCTTTAGTGAGACCCAGTACTTC. Translated: CASSTRTGGFSETQYF.

The rearrangement joins TRBV6-5 to TRBJ1-1; a weak D match, TRBD1 (6 bases). Germline CDR1 is MNHEY and CDR2 is SVGAGI. This CDR3 is 15 amino acids long. Trimming shortened V by 5 bases and J by 1 base, and 14 bases separated the two germline ends. CDR3 nucleotide sequence: TGTGCCAGCAGTACGGGACAAGAGGCGAACACTGAAGCTTTCTTT. Amino acids: CASSTGQEANTEAFF.

The rearrangement links TRBV5-1 to TRBJ1-4; D possibly corresponds to TRBD1 (6 bases). Trimming cost V 0 bases and J 7 bases, with 22 bases left between them. Per germline, CDR1 SGHRS and CDR2 YFSETQ. The CDR3 sequence is 18 residues long. The chain's CDR3 is CASSLDHRVTNIGEKLFF. DNA of the CDR3: TGCGCCAGCAGCTTGGATCACAGGGTGACGAATATAGGTGAAAAACTGTTTTTT.

The genes are TRBV6-5 and TRBJ1-5; no firm D call. Germline CDR1 MNHEY, CDR2 SVGAGI. Trimming took off 0 bases at V and 1 base at J, with 4 bases between the two ends. This CDR3 is 14 amino acids long. Here the CDR3 reads CASSYSSSNQPQHF. The CDR3 DNA reads TGTGCCAGCAGTTACTCAAGCAGCAATCAGCCCCAGCATTTT.

The chain has TRBV13 and TRBJ2-1; D ambiguous. Trimming removed 4 bases at V and 6 bases at J, with 7 bases between. Germline assignment: CDR1 PRHDT and CDR2 FYEKMQ (reference sequence). The CDR3 is 12 amino acids. The CDR3 here is CASSSLRNEQFF. The DNA of the CDR3 is TGTGCCAGCAGCTCCCTGCGCAATGAGCAGTTCTTC.

The rearrangement joins TRBV5-1 to TRBJ2-5, with TRBD1 matching 10 bases. The CDR3 is 14 residues long. The germline V gene has CDR1 SGHRS and CDR2 YFSETQ. V shed 2 bases, J shed 3 bases, and the junction held 1 base outside the gene matches. CDR3 coding DNA: TGCGCCAGCAGCTTCGGACAGGGGGAAGAGACCCAGTACTTC. It encodes CASSFGQGEETQYF. The variable domain in full, completed from reference TRBV5-1 and TRBJ2-5, reads KAGVTQTPRYLIKTRGQQVTLSCSPISGHRSVSWYQQTPGQGLQFLFEYFSETQRNKGNFPGRFSGRQFSNSRSEMNVSTLELGDSALYLCASSFGQGEETQYFGPGTRLLVL.

In this sample, this clone turned up a few times. The chain combines TRBV6-4 with TRBJ2-1; 12 nucleotides align to TRBD2. The ends lost 4 bases at V and 6 bases at J; junction bases unmatched: 1. Per germline, CDR1 MRHNA and CDR2 SNTAGT. CDR3 length equals 14 residues. CDR3 in DNA: TGTGCCAGCAGTGCTAGCGGGGGGGCCAATGAGCAGTTCTTC. It encodes CASSASGGANEQFF.

J is TRBJ2-7 and V is TRBV5-1; 11 bases align to TRBD2. Per germline, CDR1 SGHRS and CDR2 YFSETQ. The ends lost 4 bases at V and 2 bases at J; junction bases unmatched: 8. This CDR3 region has 16 residues. CDR3 sequence reads: CASSHGRTSGPYEQYF. DNA for the CDR3: TGCGCCAGCAGCCACGGCAGGACTAGCGGGCCCTACGAGCAGTACTTC.